This T cell receptor beta chain was found in a study of post-analysis software for immune sequencing data. Study-wide results and caveats: Clustering by F measure revealed strong co-clustering among samples prepared together in one batch. The study found TRBV5-6, TRBV5-1 and TRBV20-1 among five or six TRBV segments more frequent in patients than controls.

Sequencing libraries made from TCR beta cDNA carried unique molecular identifiers. TCRdb re-called the PCR reads with MiXCR, one entry per CDR3 protein. The sample consists of 750,000 to 950,000 distinct CDR3 sequences, roughly 58% of them appearing once. A note on this clonotype: The antigen remains undetermined.

This CDR3 has 14 residues. CDR1 is SQVTM, CDR2 ANQGSEA, per germline. Trimming left V 3 bases short and J 0 bases short, with 10 bases between. The TCR sequence derives from a girl aged 5 to 17 with multiple sclerosis. The genes are TRBV29-1 and TRBJ2-3; D remains unclear. The sequenced sample consisted of blood. In nucleotides, the CDR3 is TGCAGCGTTGATTCCCGGTCTAGCACAGATACGCAGTATTTT. This sequence encodes CSVDSRSSTDTQYF.